This TCR beta chain was observed in a study of cytotoxic CD8 clonotypes in ibrutinib-treated CLL. The overall study: By median roughly 5.5 years, roughly twelve had progressed and around 15 stayed remitted; responses had been 2 complete and 24 partial. Overall study findings and caveats: Public clonotypes were uncommon and contracted or stayed stable on treatment. Rising at ibrutinib response, clonality subsequently fell back toward baseline at progression.

Regarding this clone: Its antigen is not known.

The CDR3 spans 14 residues. The V and J ends lost 0 bases and 0 bases respectively, with 5 bases between them. Germline V CDR1 and CDR2: SEHNR, FQNEAQ (reference sequence). Profiling relied on immunoSEQ multiplex PCR, and the TCRdb table lists in-frame clones only, not all of them. The table lists around 20,000 clones, about 84% of them singletons. The sample here was PBMCs, taken before ibrutinib treatment. This clonotype was obtained from a human donor with chronic lymphocytic leukemia. The rearrangement joins TRBV7-9 to TRBJ1-2; no clear D. CDR3 sequence (DNA): TGTGCCAGCAGCTTAGCGAGCCCTAACTATGGCTACACCTTC. Protein product: CASSLASPNYGYTF.